This TCR beta chain is drawn from a study of T cell clonality in common variable immunodeficiency. Findings of the study overall: CVID subjects had higher TCRbeta clonality than healthy controls, most marked in about a third. Reportedly, TCR beta sequences from common variable immunodeficiency showed fewer deletions and N-nucleotide insertions.

The data were produced by immunoSEQ multiplex PCR, yet TCRdb's version contains in-frame clones alone and is incomplete. Altogether about 55,000 clones were found in the sample, and no singletons occur. This clone has ten or more counts. What it binds is not known. The sequencing input was peripheral blood mononuclear cells. The clonotype originates from a person aged 18 to 70 in good health.

This chain's CDR3 is CASSLLTQGNSPLFF. The sequenced part of the CDR3 DNA is TGTGCCAGCAGCTTGTTAACTCAGGGAAATTCACCG. V and J are TRBV5-5 and TRBJ2-2, with D possibly being TRBD1 (5 bases). The sequence runs out 3 residues before the end of the CDR3; the remainder is reconstructed from the germline J gene. From germline, CDR1 is SGHKS and CDR2 YYEKEE (reference sequence). The CDR3 extends over 15 amino acids.